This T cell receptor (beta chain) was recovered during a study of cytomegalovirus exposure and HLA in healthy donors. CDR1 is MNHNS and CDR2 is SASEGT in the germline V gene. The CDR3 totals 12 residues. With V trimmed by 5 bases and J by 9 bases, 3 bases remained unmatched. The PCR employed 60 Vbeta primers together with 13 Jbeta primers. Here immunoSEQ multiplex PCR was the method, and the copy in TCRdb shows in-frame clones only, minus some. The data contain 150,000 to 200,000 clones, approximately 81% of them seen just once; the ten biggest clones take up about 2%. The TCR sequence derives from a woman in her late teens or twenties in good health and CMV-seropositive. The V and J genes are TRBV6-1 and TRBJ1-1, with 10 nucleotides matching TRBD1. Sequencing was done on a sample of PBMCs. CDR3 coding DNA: TGTGCCAGCAGTATGGGACAGGGGAAAGCTTTCTTT. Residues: CASSMGQGKAFF.